These T cell receptor beta chains were read from a single sample in a study of early T cells in non-severe SARS-CoV-2 infection. TCRdb re-derived calls from the 5' RACE reads in MiXCR, one entry per CDR3 protein. The sample records tens of thousands of distinct CDR3 sequences, about 15% being singletons. The sequenced sample was whole blood. These receptors were obtained from an adult who was a healthcare worker with PCR-confirmed SARS-CoV-2 infection or an uninfected control (not recorded which). The CDR3 runs from the conserved cysteine through the conserved F or W. A D gene is named only where the DNA matches it firmly. Only some rows state a clone size, as once, few, many or a class for expanded clones.

clone_size j_call d_call v_call cdr3_aa cdr3_nt
- TRBJ2-1 - TRBV2 CASSEQLAEGFF TGTGCCAGCAGTGAACAACTAGCCGAAGGGTTCTTC
few TRBJ1-1 - TRBV5-1 CASSQGRGQTEAFF TGCGCCAGCAGCCAAGGCAGGGGCCAAACCGAAGCTTTCTTT
- TRBJ2-3 TRBD2 TRBV20-1 CSAVGSGRAKYTQYF TGCAGTGCTGTAGGCAGCGGGAGGGCCAAGTATACGCAGTATTTT
- TRBJ2-6 TRBD2 TRBV6-2/TRBV6-3 CASSYAGAGANVLTF TGTGCCAGCAGTTACGCGGGGGCTGGGGCCAACGTCCTGACTTTC
- TRBJ1-5 - TRBV12-3/TRBV12-4 CASSLAGERQPQHF TGTGCCAGCAGTTTAGCGGGGGAAAGGCAGCCCCAGCATTTT
- TRBJ2-2 TRBD1 TRBV7-8 CASRDRGRDGELFF TGTGCCAGCAGGGACAGGGGGCGCGACGGGGAGCTGTTTTTT
- TRBJ2-3 - TRBV20-1 CSGFFRSADTQYF TGCAGCGGGTTTTTTCGTTCCGCAGATACGCAGTATTTT
many TRBJ2-1 TRBD2 TRBV6-6 CASSLAGNNEQFF TGTGCCAGCAGCCTAGCGGGAAACAATGAGCAGTTCTTC
few TRBJ2-7 - TRBV4-3 CASSPTRGNYEQYF TGCGCCAGCAGCCCGACACGGGGGAACTACGAGCAGTACTTC
few TRBJ2-3 - TRBV28 CASSFDRSTDTQYF TGTGCCAGCAGTTTTGATCGGAGCACAGATACGCAGTATTTT
few TRBJ2-7 - TRBV5-5 CASSLLLALRDTSYEQYF TGTGCCAGCAGCTTGTTACTCGCATTACGGGACACCTCCTACGAGCAGTACTTC
few TRBJ2-7 - TRBV7-9 CASSAQYEQYF TGTGCCAGCAGCGCACAATACGAGCAGTACTTC
- TRBJ1-1 - TRBV28 CASAQFPEAFF TGTGCCAGCGCCCAATTCCCTGAAGCTTTCTTT
few TRBJ1-1 - TRBV28 CASSGAGGTEAFF TGTGCCAGCAGCGGGGCTGGCGGCACTGAAGCTTTCTTT
- TRBJ1-2 - TRBV28 CASSGSPYGYTF TGTGCCAGCAGCGGCTCCCCTTATGGCTACACCTTC
few TRBJ2-1 - TRBV6-2/TRBV6-3 CASSYGAYNEQFF TGTGCCAGCAGTTACGGCGCCTACAATGAGCAGTTCTTC
- TRBJ2-3 - TRBV18 CASSPQTDTQYF TGTGCCAGCTCACCACAGACAGATACGCAGTATTTT
few TRBJ1-3 - TRBV7-2 CASSLRSTLGNTIYF TGTGCCAGCAGCTTAAGGAGCACCCTAGGAAACACCATATATTTT